These T cell receptor beta chains were read from a single sample in a study of Ad26.COV2.S vaccination and SARS-CoV-2 variants. Clones were sequenced by immunoSEQ multiplex PCR, and TCRdb holds only the in-frame ones, with some missing. Among about 350,000 clones listed, about 88% were seen once. The sequencing here drew on peripheral blood, taken in a trial of Ad26.COV2.S vaccine versus placebo. These TCRs come from a person aged 18-60 years who received the Ad26.COV2.S COVID-19 vaccine or a placebo. The CDR3 runs from the conserved cysteine through the conserved F or W. A D gene is named only where the DNA matches it firmly. Size is omitted from some rows. Given values are once, few, many or a class for expanded clones.

11	TRBV3-1/TRBV3-2	TRBJ2-3	-	-	CASSPPNTQYF	TGTGCCAGCAGCCCCCCTAATACGCAGTATTTT
16	TRBV3-1/TRBV3-2	TRBJ2-1	-	-	CASSQPTGSAHRQQFF	TGTGCCAGCAGCCAACCTACAGGGTCCGCCCATCGGCAGCAGTTCTTC
15	TRBV27	TRBJ1-5	-	TRBD1	CASSLTGDSNQPQHF	TGTGCCAGCAGCTTGACAGGGGATAGCAATCAGCCCCAGCATTTT
13	TRBV19	TRBJ2-2	few	-	CASIRQGTGELFF	TGTGCCAGTATTCGGCAGGGTACCGGGGAGCTGTTTTTT
14	TRBV3-1/TRBV3-2	TRBJ2-7	-	TRBD2	CASRRTSETYEQYF	TGTGCCAGCAGACGGACTAGCGAGACCTACGAGCAGTACTTC
16	TRBV6-5	TRBJ2-3	-	TRBD2	CASSYATSGEIDTQYF	TGTGCCAGCAGTTACGCAACTAGCGGGGAGATAGATACGCAGTATTTT
16	TRBV18	TRBJ2-6	-	-	CASSPPRVSGANVLTF	TGTGCCAGCTCACCACCGCGGGTCTCTGGGGCCAACGTCCTGACTTTC
13	TRBV19	TRBJ1-1	-	-	CASMPFYDTEAFF	TGTGCCAGTATGCCCTTTTACGACACTGAAGCTTTCTTT
12	TRBV28	TRBJ2-1	-	-	CASTSNGGEQFF	TGTGCCAGCACTTCCAATGGTGGTGAGCAGTTCTTC
14	TRBV9	TRBJ2-3	-	-	CASSVVPDTDTQYF	TGTGCCAGCAGCGTAGTTCCTGACACAGATACGCAGTATTTT
13	TRBV7-9	TRBJ1-1	-	-	CASSLVQNTEAFF	TGTGCCAGCAGCTTAGTACAGAACACTGAAGCTTTCTTT
14	TRBV6-2/TRBV6-3	TRBJ1-2	-	-	CASSPTTGPYGYTF	TGTGCCAGCAGTCCAACGACAGGCCCTTATGGCTACACCTTC
15	TRBV7-7	TRBJ2-5	few	-	CASSSQARGRETQYF	TGTGCCAGCAGCTCCCAGGCGAGGGGGAGAGAGACCCAGTACTTC
15	TRBV5-1	TRBJ2-7	-	TRBD1	CASTLGGQGTYEQYF	TGCGCCAGCACCCTTGGAGGACAGGGCACCTACGAGCAGTACTTC
13	TRBV28	TRBJ2-2	-	-	CASSRKGTGELFF	TGTGCCAGCAGCCGGAAGGGCACCGGGGAGCTGTTTTTT
16	TRBV11-2	TRBJ2-3	-	-	CASSLATASSTDTQYF	TGTGCCAGCAGCTTAGCGACCGCTTCGAGCACAGATACGCAGTATTTT
15	TRBV4-1	TRBJ2-2	-	-	CASSQGTENTGELFF	TGCGCCAGCAGCCAAGGGACTGAGAACACCGGGGAGCTGTTTTTT
15	TRBV7-2	TRBJ2-7	-	TRBD1	CASSLGTGGIYEQYF	TGTGCCAGCAGCCTGGGGACAGGGGGTATCTACGAGCAGTACTTC
19	TRBV19	TRBJ2-7	-	TRBD2	CASSIRGLAGGQEFYEQYF	TGTGCCAGTAGTATCCGGGGGCTAGCGGGAGGCCAGGAATTCTACGAGCAGTACTTC
11	TRBV2	TRBJ1-1	once	-	CAARVNTEAFF	TGTGCCGCCCGCGTGAACACTGAAGCTTTCTTT
15	TRBV5-6	TRBJ2-3	-	-	CASSFGFRYPDTQYF	TGTGCCAGCAGTTTCGGCTTCAGGTACCCAGATACGCAGTATTTT
16	TRBV4-1	TRBJ2-7	-	-	CASSQDKDSYSYEQYF	TGCGCCAGCAGCCAAGATAAGGACAGTTATTCTTACGAGCAGTACTTC
14	TRBV7-2	TRBJ1-1	-	-	CASSPPPGNTEAFF	TGTGCCAGCAGCCCCCCCCCAGGGAACACTGAAGCTTTCTTT
15	TRBV6-5	TRBJ2-1	-	-	CASSYIGSSYNEQFF	TGTGCCAGCAGTTACATTGGGAGCTCCTACAATGAGCAGTTCTTC
13	TRBV2	TRBJ1-1	-	-	CASRGYLNTEAFF	TGTGCCAGCAGGGGGTATTTGAACACTGAAGCTTTCTTT
16	TRBV11-2	TRBJ1-1	-	-	CASSPMAGGMNTEAFF	TGTGCCAGCAGCCCCATGGCAGGAGGCATGAACACTGAAGCTTTCTTT
12	TRBV9	TRBJ1-2	-	TRBD1	CASSVVRGGYTF	TGTGCCAGCAGCGTAGTCAGGGGGGGCTACACCTTC
14	TRBV18	TRBJ1-4	-	TRBD1	CASSPGQSNEKLFF	TGTGCCAGCTCACCGGGACAGAGTAATGAAAAACTGTTTTTT
12	TRBV6-5	TRBJ2-7	-	-	CASSRTGYEQYF	TGTGCCAGCAGCAGGACTGGCTACGAGCAGTACTTC
15	TRBV28	TRBJ1-5	-	-	CASRPTTGTNQPQHF	TGTGCCAGCAGGCCCACCACAGGGACCAATCAGCCCCAGCATTTT
15	TRBV9	TRBJ2-5	-	-	CASSVGGVLTGTQYF	TGTGCCAGCAGCGTAGGAGGCGTGCTTACCGGGACCCAGTACTTC
15	TRBV9	TRBJ2-7	-	TRBD2	CASSVAPGGRGEQYF	TGTGCCAGCAGCGTAGCTCCGGGAGGTCGCGGCGAGCAGTACTTC
15	TRBV5-5	TRBJ2-2	-	TRBD1	CASSLQGAYTGELFF	TGTGCCAGCAGCTTACAGGGGGCGTACACCGGGGAGCTGTTTTTT
14	TRBV28	TRBJ1-2	-	-	CASSLSGVNYGYTF	TGTGCCAGCAGTTTGTCAGGGGTGAACTATGGCTACACCTTC
15	TRBV3-1/TRBV3-2	TRBJ2-7	-	TRBD1	CASSRGTGGFLEQYF	TGTGCCAGCAGCCGAGGGACAGGGGGCTTCCTCGAGCAGTACTTC
13	TRBV10-1	TRBJ2-7	-	-	CASSGGISYEQYF	TGCGCCAGCAGTGGGGGGATTTCCTACGAGCAGTACTTC
15	TRBV9	TRBJ2-7	-	TRBD1	CASSVGAGGPYEQYF	TGTGCCAGCAGCGTAGGGGCAGGGGGCCCCTACGAGCAGTACTTC
14	TRBV19	TRBJ2-1	few	-	CASSNRAFYNEQFF	TGTGCCAGTAGTAATCGGGCATTCTACAATGAGCAGTTCTTC